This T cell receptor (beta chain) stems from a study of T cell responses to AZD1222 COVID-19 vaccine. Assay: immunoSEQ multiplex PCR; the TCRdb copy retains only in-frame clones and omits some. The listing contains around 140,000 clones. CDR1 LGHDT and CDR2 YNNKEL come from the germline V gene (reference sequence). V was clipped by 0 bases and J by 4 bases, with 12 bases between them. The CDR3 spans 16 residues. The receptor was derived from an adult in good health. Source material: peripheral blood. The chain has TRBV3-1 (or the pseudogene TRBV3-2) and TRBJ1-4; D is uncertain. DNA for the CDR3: TGTGCCAGCAGCCAAGATTGGAGACAAGGTAATGAAAAACTGTTTTTT. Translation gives CASSQDWRQGNEKLFF.